Listed below are T cell receptor beta chains from one sample, sequenced in a study of cytomegalovirus exposure and HLA in healthy donors. Clones were read by immunoSEQ multiplex PCR, and TCRdb kept only the in-frame ones, dropping some. The sample lists 200,000 to 300,000 clones; about 83% were seen once. Sequencing was done on a sample of PBMCs. These receptors all stem from a woman aged 40 to 50 in good health and CMV-seropositive. The CDR3 runs from the conserved cysteine through the conserved F or W. D genes are given only for firm matches. Size is stated for part of the rows, as once, few or many counts, or as a class when the clone is expanded.

clone_size: NA; j_call: TRBJ1-3; d_call: TRBD1; v_call: TRBV7-3; cdr3_aa: CASSPGTGGSGNTIYF; cdr3_nt: TGTGCCAGCAGCCCCGGGACAGGGGGCTCTGGAAACACCATATATTTT
clone_size: NA; j_call: TRBJ1-3; d_call: NA; v_call: TRBV7-9; cdr3_aa: CASSLRTGGTGNTIYF; cdr3_nt: TGTGCCAGCAGCTTACGGACGGGGGGCACTGGAAACACCATATATTTT
clone_size: NA; j_call: TRBJ2-1; d_call: TRBD2; v_call: TRBV5-1; cdr3_aa: CASSLPSGLYNEQFF; cdr3_nt: TGCGCCAGCAGCCTGCCTAGCGGCCTATACAATGAGCAGTTCTTC
clone_size: NA; j_call: TRBJ2-2; d_call: NA; v_call: TRBV19; cdr3_aa: CASRQSGRGDTGELFF; cdr3_nt: TGTGCCAGTAGACAATCGGGCAGGGGCGATACCGGGGAGCTGTTTTTT
clone_size: NA; j_call: TRBJ2-5; d_call: TRBD2; v_call: TRBV6-6; cdr3_aa: CASSYSIREGHVTQYF; cdr3_nt: TGTGCCAGCAGTTACTCTATTCGGGAGGGCCACGTGACCCAGTACTTC
clone_size: once; j_call: TRBJ2-1; d_call: TRBD2; v_call: TRBV4-2; cdr3_aa: CASSQRRTSGRDSSYNEQFF; cdr3_nt: TGTGCCAGCAGCCAAAGACGGACTAGCGGGAGGGACAGCTCCTACAATGAGCAGTTCTTC
clone_size: NA; j_call: TRBJ2-1; d_call: NA; v_call: TRBV30; cdr3_aa: CAWDMVGGTNEQFF; cdr3_nt: TGTGCCTGGGATATGGTAGGAGGGACCAATGAGCAGTTCTTC
clone_size: NA; j_call: TRBJ2-7; d_call: TRBD2; v_call: TRBV19; cdr3_aa: CASTPGGTSSGEQYF; cdr3_nt: TGTGCCAGTACCCCCGGCGGGACTAGTTCAGGCGAGCAGTACTTC
clone_size: NA; j_call: TRBJ2-3; d_call: TRBD2; v_call: TRBV5-4; cdr3_aa: CASSLEAGPGDTQYF; cdr3_nt: TGTGCCAGCAGCTTAGAAGCGGGACCTGGAGATACGCAGTATTTT
clone_size: NA; j_call: TRBJ2-1; d_call: NA; v_call: TRBV7-9; cdr3_aa: CASSLLQGVEQFF; cdr3_nt: TGTGCCAGCAGCTTGCTACAGGGAGTTGAGCAGTTCTTC
clone_size: NA; j_call: TRBJ1-1; d_call: NA; v_call: TRBV30; cdr3_aa: CAWGETGQPNTEAFF; cdr3_nt: TGTGCCTGGGGTGAGACGGGACAACCGAACACTGAAGCTTTCTTT
clone_size: NA; j_call: TRBJ2-7; d_call: TRBD2; v_call: TRBV6-5; cdr3_aa: CATSLLAGVGEQYF; cdr3_nt: TGTGCCACCAGCCTACTAGCGGGAGTGGGAGAGCAGTACTTC
clone_size: NA; j_call: TRBJ2-1; d_call: TRBD2; v_call: TRBV28; cdr3_aa: CASSLGLAAVNEQFF; cdr3_nt: TGTGCCAGCAGTTTAGGGCTAGCGGCGGTCAATGAGCAGTTCTTC
clone_size: NA; j_call: TRBJ1-5; d_call: NA; v_call: TRBV2; cdr3_aa: CASSEERGYQPQHF; cdr3_nt: TGTGCCAGCAGTGAAGAGAGGGGGTATCAGCCCCAGCATTTT
clone_size: NA; j_call: TRBJ1-2; d_call: TRBD1; v_call: TRBV9; cdr3_aa: CASSVTQGARDYGYTF; cdr3_nt: TGTGCCAGCAGCGTTACCCAGGGGGCGAGGGACTATGGCTACACCTTC
clone_size: NA; j_call: TRBJ1-1; d_call: TRBD1; v_call: TRBV28; cdr3_aa: CASSLSQGGTEAFF; cdr3_nt: TGTGCCAGCAGTTTATCCCAGGGGGGCACTGAAGCTTTCTTT
clone_size: NA; j_call: TRBJ1-1; d_call: TRBD1; v_call: TRBV28; cdr3_aa: CASLEQGPNTEAFF; cdr3_nt: TGTGCCAGCCTGGAACAGGGGCCGAACACTGAAGCTTTCTTT
clone_size: once; j_call: TRBJ2-7; d_call: NA; v_call: TRBV13; cdr3_aa: CASSLDRSYEQYF; cdr3_nt: TGTGCCAGCAGCTTAGATCGGTCCTACGAGCAGTACTTC
clone_size: NA; j_call: TRBJ1-1; d_call: NA; v_call: TRBV19; cdr3_aa: CASSISMNTEAFF; cdr3_nt: TGTGCCAGTAGTATTAGTATGAACACTGAAGCTTTCTTT
clone_size: NA; j_call: TRBJ2-1; d_call: NA; v_call: TRBV7-2; cdr3_aa: CASSLSLGPYNEQFF; cdr3_nt: TGTGCCAGCAGCTTATCCCTGGGGCCGTACAATGAGCAGTTCTTC
clone_size: NA; j_call: TRBJ2-7; d_call: TRBD2; v_call: TRBV27; cdr3_aa: CASSLYGTSGIYEQYF; cdr3_nt: TGTGCCAGCAGTCTTTATGGGACTAGCGGGATCTACGAGCAGTACTTC
clone_size: NA; j_call: TRBJ2-3; d_call: TRBD2; v_call: TRBV30; cdr3_aa: CASRGLAGTDTQYF; cdr3_nt: TGTGCCTCGCGAGGACTAGCGGGAACCGATACGCAGTATTTT
clone_size: NA; j_call: TRBJ1-1; d_call: TRBD1; v_call: TRBV28; cdr3_aa: CASSPGQANTEAFF; cdr3_nt: TGTGCCAGCAGTCCAGGACAGGCGAACACTGAAGCTTTCTTT
clone_size: few; j_call: TRBJ2-3; d_call: NA; v_call: TRBV7-2; cdr3_aa: CASSFKRSETQYF; cdr3_nt: TGTGCCAGCAGCTTCAAACGTTCCGAGACGCAGTATTTT
clone_size: NA; j_call: TRBJ1-5; d_call: TRBD1; v_call: TRBV6-5; cdr3_aa: CASRRTGVTQPQHF; cdr3_nt: TGTGCCAGCAGAAGGACAGGGGTCACTCAGCCCCAGCATTTT
clone_size: NA; j_call: TRBJ1-1; d_call: NA; v_call: TRBV11-3; cdr3_aa: CASSQLDSTEAFF; cdr3_nt: TGTGCCAGCAGCCAATTAGATTCAACTGAAGCTTTCTTT
clone_size: NA; j_call: TRBJ2-7; d_call: NA; v_call: TRBV13; cdr3_aa: CASSLRLDSYEQYF; cdr3_nt: TGTGCCAGCAGCCTCCGCCTAGACTCCTACGAGCAGTACTTC
clone_size: once; j_call: TRBJ2-5; d_call: TRBD2; v_call: TRBV6-5; cdr3_aa: CASSYLAGGQETQYF; cdr3_nt: TGTGCCAGCAGTTACCTCGCGGGAGGCCAAGAGACCCAGTACTTC
clone_size: NA; j_call: TRBJ2-7; d_call: NA; v_call: TRBV10-2; cdr3_aa: CASSGIESAAILEQYF; cdr3_nt: TGCGCCAGCAGCGGGATCGAGTCCGCAGCGATATTAGAGCAGTACTTC
clone_size: few; j_call: TRBJ2-4; d_call: TRBD1; v_call: TRBV28; cdr3_aa: CASRNHGQGDIQYF; cdr3_nt: TGTGCCAGCAGAAACCATGGACAGGGTGACATTCAGTACTTC
clone_size: NA; j_call: TRBJ2-1; d_call: NA; v_call: TRBV6-1; cdr3_aa: CASRTNSYNEQFF; cdr3_nt: TGTGCCAGCAGAACAAACTCCTACAATGAGCAGTTCTTC
clone_size: NA; j_call: TRBJ2-7; d_call: TRBD2; v_call: TRBV6-1; cdr3_aa: CASSDPSGRALVEQYF; cdr3_nt: TGTGCCAGCAGTGATCCTAGCGGGAGGGCCCTTGTCGAGCAGTACTTC